Presented here are 17 T cell receptor beta chains from one specimen sequenced in a study of T-cell memory formation after mild COVID-19. TCRdb fed the 5' RACE reads into MiXCR, producing one record per CDR3 protein. Of some 350,000 distinct CDR3 sequences in the sample, 13% are singletons; the top ten hold 20% to 25%. The sample was PBMCs or a T cell subset sorted from them (not recorded which). The source of these receptors is a man between 18 and 29 years old who had mild COVID-19 (a few samples of this study predate the infection). Cell type and time point are not known.

The chain carries TRBV9 and TRBJ1-6; tentatively, D is TRBD1 (5 bases). Trimming removed 2 bases at V and 5 bases at J, with 8 bases between. This CDR3 region has 14 residues. Per germline, CDR1 SGDLS and CDR2 YYNGEE. The CDR3 nucleotides read TGTGCCAGCAGCGTTGGGGGAAATAATTCACCCCTCCACTTT. It translates to CASSVGGNNSPLHF. The whole variable domain, filled in from reference TRBV9 and TRBJ1-6, reads DSGVTQTPKHLITATGQRVTLRCSPRSGDLSVYWYQQSLDQGLQFLIQYYNGEERAKGNILERFSAQQFPDLHSELNLSSLELGDSALYFCASSVGGNNSPLHFGNGTRLTVT.

At least ten counts were recorded for this clonotype. V gene TRBV12-3 or TRBV12-4 combines with J gene TRBJ1-1; 7 bases match TRBD1. This CDR3 is built from 13 residues. V gave up 5 bases and J gave up 0 bases; unmatched junction bases: 0. The DNA of the CDR3 is TGTGCCAGCAGTGGACAGGTGAACACTGAAGCTTTCTTT. Translation gives CASSGQVNTEAFF.

The chain couples TRBV7-8 to TRBJ2-1, with 10 bases that match TRBD2. CDR1 and CDR2 from the germline V gene are SGHVS and FQNEAQ. Trimming at V came to 1 base and at J to 2 bases, leaving 5 bases not matched to a gene. The CDR3 covers 17 residues. The CDR3 loop reads CASSLEASGGAYNEQFF. CDR3 sequence (DNA): TGTGCCAGCAGCTTAGAAGCTAGCGGGGGCGCCTACAATGAGCAGTTCTTC.

This clonotype was counted at least ten times. The chain uses TRBV20-1 and TRBJ1-4; 11 bases are shared with TRBD1. CDR1 is DFQATT, CDR2 SNEGSKA, per germline (reference sequence). The CDR3 consists of 13 residues. J gave up 7 bases and V 6 bases, and 4 bases lay outside the gene matches. The CDR3 spells CSAPGTGGEKLFF. The CDR3 DNA is TGCAGTGCCCCCGGGACAGGGGGTGAAAAACTGTTTTTT.

This clonotype showed up just a few times. CDR3 DNA sequence: TGTGCCAGCAGCTCACGCGGACTAGCGGGATTCAATGAGCAGTTCTTC. It is translated as CASSSRGLAGFNEQFF. This rearrangement joins TRBV14 to TRBJ2-1, with TRBD2 matching 12 bases. The V gene's germline CDR1 is SGHDN and CDR2 FVKESK. The CDR3 covers 16 residues. V shed 5 bases and J 6 bases; nucleotides not matched to a gene: 8.

This clonotype was seen a handful of times. V is TRBV24-1 and J is TRBJ2-2; a possible D gene is TRBD1 (5 bases). The CDR3 runs 15 residues. V lost 5 bases and J 4 bases, leaving 13 bases between the germline ends. CDR1 and CDR2 from the germline V gene are KGHDR and SFDVKD. The CDR3 here is CATSAQGLVTGELFF. The CDR3 DNA reads TGTGCCACCAGTGCCCAGGGTCTTGTCACCGGGGAGCTGTTTTTT.

The chain couples TRBV5-1 to TRBJ2-3; 11 nucleotides line up with TRBD2. The germline CDR1 and CDR2 sequences are SGHRS and YFSETQ. The CDR3 has 18 residues. V was clipped by 0 bases and J by 4 bases; unmatched bases: 10. CDR3 in DNA: TGCGCCAGCAGCTTGGCCTCGGCTAGCGGGGGGCGATCAGATACGCAGTATTTT. Amino acid sequence: CASSLASASGGRSDTQYF.

This clonotype was found many times. This chain links TRBV6-5 with TRBJ2-5; no clear D gene. The CDR3 is made up of 13 amino acids. Per germline, CDR1 MNHEY and CDR2 SVGAGI. With 4 bases removed from V and 2 bases from J, the gap between germline ends came to 8 bases. The CDR3 coding sequence is TGTGCCAGCAGTTTAAACAGTCAAGAGACCCAGTACTTC. It encodes CASSLNSQETQYF.

Many counts were recorded for this clonotype. The gene calls are TRBV5-1 and TRBJ2-7; D is undetermined. Per germline, CDR1 SGHRS and CDR2 YFSETQ. The CDR3 loop spans 14 amino acids. V was clipped by 5 bases and J by 0 bases, with 12 bases between them. This CDR3 is CASSQEALSYEQYF. DNA for the CDR3: TGCGCCAGCAGTCAAGAGGCCCTCTCCTACGAGCAGTACTTC. Combining the CDR3 with reference TRBV5-1 and TRBJ2-7 gives the whole variable domain KAGVTQTPRYLIKTRGQQVTLSCSPISGHRSVSWYQQTPGQGLQFLFEYFSETQRNKGNFPGRFSGRQFSNSRSEMNVSTLELGDSALYLCASSQEALSYEQYFGPGTRLTVT.

The rearrangement links TRBV12-5 to TRBJ2-1; TRBD2 matches 13 bases. This CDR3 is built from 15 residues. The V gene's germline CDR1 is LGHNT and CDR2 FRNRAP. The V and J ends lost 3 bases and 10 bases, in that order; junction bases with no gene match: 6. Here the CDR3 DNA reads TGTGCTAGTGGTTTAGCACTAGCGGGGGGGTGGGAGCAGTTCTTC. Protein sequence: CASGLALAGGWEQFF.

This clonotype appeared once. V usage is TRBV5-1 and J usage is TRBJ2-5; 9 nucleotides align to TRBD1. Germline V gene lookup returns CDR1 SGHRS and CDR2 YFSETQ. V gave up 0 bases and J gave up 5 bases; unmatched junction bases: 5. The CDR3 length is 15 residues. The CDR3 loop is CASSLGGTGSETQYF. The CDR3 DNA is TGCGCCAGCAGCTTGGGCGGGACAGGGAGCGAGACCCAGTACTTC.

This clonotype was observed a few times. The chain has TRBV7-2 and TRBJ2-1; 10 bases map to TRBD1. Germline loops: CDR1 SGHTA, CDR2 FQGNSA. The trim removed 5 bases at V and 1 base at J, leaving 2 bases unmatched. The CDR3 totals 15 residues. The CDR3 DNA reads as TGTGCCAGCAGCCGACAGGGGGCATCCTACAATGAGCAGTTCTTC. Protein: CASSRQGASYNEQFF.

This chain joins TRBV9 and TRBJ2-7; no clear D. The CDR3 totals 13 residues. Per the germline V gene, CDR1 is SGDLS and CDR2 is YYNGEE. V lost 0 bases and J lost 4, with 8 bases in between. The CDR3 nucleotides are TGTGCCAGCAGCGTAGCGAGTCAGTACGAGCAGTACTTC. Its translation is CASSVASQYEQYF.

The V and J genes are TRBV20-1 and TRBJ2-1; the D gene could be TRBD1 or TRBD2 (5 bases each). V was trimmed by 3 bases and J by 8 bases, leaving 14 bases between them. CDR1 is DFQATT, CDR2 SNEGSKA, per germline (reference sequence). This CDR3 has 13 residues. This CDR3 reads CSASGAPGDEQFF. The DNA of the CDR3 is TGCAGTGCTAGCGGGGCACCGGGCGATGAGCAGTTCTTC.

J is TRBJ2-5 and V is TRBV9; D may be TRBD1 (6 bases). CDR3 length: 15 residues. The germline V gene encodes CDR1 SGDLS and CDR2 YYNGEE. Trimming took 5 bases from V and 1 from J, leaving 15 bases between them. The CDR3 DNA reads TGTGCCAGCAGTTCCCACGGACAGATCCAAGAGACCCAGTACTTC. It is translated as CASSSHGQIQETQYF.

This clonotype was counted ten times or more. The CDR3 region has the DNA TGTGCCAGCAGCTTAGCCGACAGGGCAGGGTTGTCGCAGTATTTT. It specifies CASSLADRAGLSQYF. The V and J genes are TRBV7-2 and TRBJ2-3; 7 bases match TRBD1. The CDR3 contains 15 residues. Germline lookup yields CDR1 SGHTA and CDR2 FQGNSA. V was pared by 0 bases and J by 10 bases, with 10 bases of the junction left unmatched.

The genes are TRBV2 and TRBJ2-3; perhaps D is TRBD1 or TRBD2 (5 bases each). CDR3 length equals 14 residues. Germline V gene sequence: CDR1 SNHLY, CDR2 FYNNEI. V lost 8 bases and J lost 1, with 13 bases in between. The CDR3 bases are TGTGCCAGCCAAGAACTAGGGGGCACAGATACGCAGTATTTT. Its protein product is CASQELGGTDTQYF.